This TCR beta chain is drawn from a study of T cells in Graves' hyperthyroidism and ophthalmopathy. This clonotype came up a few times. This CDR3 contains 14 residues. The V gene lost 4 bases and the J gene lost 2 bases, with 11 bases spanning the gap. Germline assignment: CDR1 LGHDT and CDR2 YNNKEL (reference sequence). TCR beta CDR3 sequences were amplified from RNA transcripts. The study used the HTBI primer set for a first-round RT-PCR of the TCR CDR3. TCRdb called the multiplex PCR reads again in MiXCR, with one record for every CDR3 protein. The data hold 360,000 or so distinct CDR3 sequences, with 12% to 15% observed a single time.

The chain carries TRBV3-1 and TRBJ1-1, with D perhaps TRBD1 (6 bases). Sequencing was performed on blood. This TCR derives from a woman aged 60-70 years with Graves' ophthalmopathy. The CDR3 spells CASSPWTANTEAFF. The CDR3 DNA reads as TGTGCCAGCAGCCCCTGGACAGCCAACACTGAAGCTTTCTTT.